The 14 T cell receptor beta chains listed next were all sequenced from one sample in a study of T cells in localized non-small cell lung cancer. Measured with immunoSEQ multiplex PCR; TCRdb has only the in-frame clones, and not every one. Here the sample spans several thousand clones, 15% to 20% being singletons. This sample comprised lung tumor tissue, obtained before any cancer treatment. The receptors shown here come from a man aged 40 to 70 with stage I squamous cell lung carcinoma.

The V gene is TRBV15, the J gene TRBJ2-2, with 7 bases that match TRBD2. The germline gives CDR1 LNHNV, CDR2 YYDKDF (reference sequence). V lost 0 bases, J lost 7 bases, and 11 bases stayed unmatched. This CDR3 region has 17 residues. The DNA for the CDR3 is TGTGCCACCAGCAGAGAATCGCGGGCTAGCGGAAACGGGGAGCTGTTTTTT. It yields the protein CATSRESRASGNGELFF.

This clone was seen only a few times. The CDR3 region is CASKLGTSYSGANVLTF. In DNA, the CDR3 is TGTGCCAGCAAGTTGGGGACAAGCTACTCTGGGGCCAACGTCCTGACTTTC. This chain uses TRBV6-8 with TRBJ2-6, with a possible D match to TRBD1 (6 bases). The V end was cut by 7 bases, the J end by 0 bases, with 16 bases between. From germline, CDR1 is MNHGY and CDR2 SAAAGT. This CDR3 has 17 amino acids.

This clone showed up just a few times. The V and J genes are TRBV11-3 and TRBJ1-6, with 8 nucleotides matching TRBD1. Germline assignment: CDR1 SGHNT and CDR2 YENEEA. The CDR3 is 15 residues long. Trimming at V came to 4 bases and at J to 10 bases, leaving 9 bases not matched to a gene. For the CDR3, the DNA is TGTGCCAGCAGCTATGCCGACAGGGGTAGGTCACCCCTCCACTTT. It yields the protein CASSYADRGRSPLHF.

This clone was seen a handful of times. CDR3 protein: CASSLFDKEGNEQFF. As DNA, the CDR3 is TGTGCCAGCAGCTTATTTGATAAAGAAGGGAATGAGCAGTTCTTC. V and J are TRBV7-6 and TRBJ2-1; unclear D gene. This CDR3 region has 15 residues. V was pared by 2 bases and J by 7 bases, with 15 bases between. Looked up from germline, CDR1 is SGHVS and CDR2 is FNYEAQ.

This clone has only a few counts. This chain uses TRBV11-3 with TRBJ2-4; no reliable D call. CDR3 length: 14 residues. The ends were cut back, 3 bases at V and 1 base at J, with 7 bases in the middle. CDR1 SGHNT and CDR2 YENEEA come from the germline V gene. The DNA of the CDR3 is TGTGCCAGCAGCTTGGCCGGGGCCAAAAACATTCAGTACTTC. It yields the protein CASSLAGAKNIQYF.

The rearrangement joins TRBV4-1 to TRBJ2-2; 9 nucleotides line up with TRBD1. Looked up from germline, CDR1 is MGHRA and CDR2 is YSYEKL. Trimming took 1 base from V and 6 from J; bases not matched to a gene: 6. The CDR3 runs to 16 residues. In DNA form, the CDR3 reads TGCGCCAGCAGCCAAGGGCGGACAGGGGTTTCCGGGGAGCTGTTTTTT. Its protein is CASSQGRTGVSGELFF.

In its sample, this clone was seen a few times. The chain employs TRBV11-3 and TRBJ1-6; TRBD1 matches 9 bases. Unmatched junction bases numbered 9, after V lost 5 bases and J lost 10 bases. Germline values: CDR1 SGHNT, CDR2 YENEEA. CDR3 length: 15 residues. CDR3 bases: TGTGCCAGCAGCCCGGGCCCAACAGGGGGCTCACCCCTCCACTTT. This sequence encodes CASSPGPTGGSPLHF.

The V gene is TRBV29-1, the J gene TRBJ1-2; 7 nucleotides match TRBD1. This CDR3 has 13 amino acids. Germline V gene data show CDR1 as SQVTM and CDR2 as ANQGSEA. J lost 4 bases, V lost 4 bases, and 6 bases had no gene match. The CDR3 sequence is CSVASQGFYGYTF. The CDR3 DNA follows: TGCAGCGTTGCCTCACAGGGGTTCTATGGCTACACCTTC.

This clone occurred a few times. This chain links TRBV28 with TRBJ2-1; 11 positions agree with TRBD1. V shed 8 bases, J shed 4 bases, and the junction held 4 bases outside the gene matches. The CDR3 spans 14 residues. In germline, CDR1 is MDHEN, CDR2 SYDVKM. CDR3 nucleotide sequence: TGTGCCAGCGGACAGGGGGCGGGATACAATGAGCAGTTCTTC. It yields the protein CASGQGAGYNEQFF. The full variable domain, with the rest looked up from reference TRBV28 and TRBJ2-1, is DVKVTQSSRYLVKRTGEKVFLECVQDMDHENMFWYRQDPGLGLRLIYFSYDVKMKEKGDIPEGYSVSREKKERFSLILESASTNQTSMYLCASGQGAGYNEQFFGPGTRLTVL.

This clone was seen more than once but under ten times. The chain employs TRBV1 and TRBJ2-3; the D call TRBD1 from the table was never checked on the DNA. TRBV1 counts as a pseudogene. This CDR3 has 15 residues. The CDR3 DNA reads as TGCGCCAGCAGCCAAGGAAGGGGTCTGACAGATACGCAGTATTTT. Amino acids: CASSQGRGLTDTQYF.

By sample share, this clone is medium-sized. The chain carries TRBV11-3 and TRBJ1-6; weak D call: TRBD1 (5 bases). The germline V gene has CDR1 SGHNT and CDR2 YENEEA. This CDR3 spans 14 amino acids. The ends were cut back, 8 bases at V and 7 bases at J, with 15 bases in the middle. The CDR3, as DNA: TGTGCCAGCCAGAGATACGGGGCGAATTCACCCCTCCACTTT. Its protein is CASQRYGANSPLHF.

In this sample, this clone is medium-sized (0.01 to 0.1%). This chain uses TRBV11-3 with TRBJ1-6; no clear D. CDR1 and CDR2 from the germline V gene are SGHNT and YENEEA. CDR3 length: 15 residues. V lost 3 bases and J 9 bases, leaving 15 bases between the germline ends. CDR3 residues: CASSLGTVTTSPLHF. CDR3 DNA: TGTGCCAGCAGCTTGGGAACAGTGACAACTTCACCCCTCCACTTT.

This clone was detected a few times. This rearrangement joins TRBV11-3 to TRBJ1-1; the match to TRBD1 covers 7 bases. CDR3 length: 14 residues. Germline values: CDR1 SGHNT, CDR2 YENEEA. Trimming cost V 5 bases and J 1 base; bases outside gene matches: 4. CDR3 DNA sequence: TGTGCCAGCAGCCGGGGACAGACGAACACTGAAGCTTTCTTT. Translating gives CASSRGQTNTEAFF.

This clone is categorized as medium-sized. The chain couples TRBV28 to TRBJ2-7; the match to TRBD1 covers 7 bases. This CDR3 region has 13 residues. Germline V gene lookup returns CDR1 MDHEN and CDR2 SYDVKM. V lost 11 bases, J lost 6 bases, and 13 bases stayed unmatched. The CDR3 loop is CAGMRQGHLEQYF. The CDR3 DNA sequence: TGTGCCGGGATGAGACAGGGACATCTCGAGCAGTACTTC. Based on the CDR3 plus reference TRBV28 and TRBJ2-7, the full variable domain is DVKVTQSSRYLVKRTGEKVFLECVQDMDHENMFWYRQDPGLGLRLIYFSYDVKMKEKGDIPEGYSVSREKKERFSLILESASTNQTSMYLCAGMRQGHLEQYFGPGTRLTVT.